The T cell receptor beta chain described here comes from a study of T cells in Graves' hyperthyroidism and ophthalmopathy (dated by TCRdb to about 2019). Study-level background: Peripheral blood samples were taken at initial diagnosis, before any treatment was given. To identify distinguishing TCR V-J signatures, a discovery cohort of about a hundred patients was used, comprising 43 with Graves' ophthalmopathy and around 57 with stable Graves' hyperthyroidism. Prospective prediction of ophthalmopathy was tested in an independent validation cohort of some 20 hyperthyroidism patients and 17 patients who later progressed to ophthalmopathy. The approximately 100 discovery patients were divided at random into training and test sets in a 7:3 ratio. In addition, the study compared T-cell repertoires in thyroid tissue and in blood from about 6 Graves' hyperthyroidism patients. After sampling, hyperthyroidism patients received methimazole starting at 30 mg daily, and ophthalmopathy patients received high-dose intravenous methylprednisolone. The paper reports TCR Vbeta CDR3 sequencing of over 130 peripheral blood samples: approximately 41 ophthalmopathy, around 80 hyperthyroidism and 17 progressor patients.

Comment on this clonotype: Its specific antigen is unknown. No base qualities exist here, and no much larger clone lies one base off it.

Amplification of TCR beta CDR3 regions was carried out from RNA transcripts. A first-round RT-PCR of the TCR CDR3 used the HTBI primer set with the Qiagen OneStep RT-PCR kit. Libraries were constructed in a second round of multiplex PCR, after which size selection and purification were carried out. Sequencing of the libraries was done on an Illumina HiSeq2000 using paired-end 100 bp reads. The authors' pipeline ran thus. SOAPnuke was used to process the raw data, throwing out any read that contained adapters or uncalled bases, had a mean Phred below 15, or lacked an exact constant-primer or identifier match. High-quality paired reads were merged with COPE v1.2.5, and unique nucleotide sequences were defined as clonotypes. MiTCR v1.1 was used to align the clonotypes against IMGT TRBV, TRBD and TRBJ reference segments. The analysis was restricted to V-J combinations with a frequency above 0.0001, which together covered 99% to 99.2% of the repertoires. A TCS score was defined as the ratio between F50 (clonal expansion) and ExV (chaos), using BLOSUM62-based TCRdist between CDR3 peptides within each V-J. Welch's t-statistics and random forest reduced roughly 500 V-J features to under 15, which were used in a naive Bayes classifier (R e1071). TCRdb ran its own pipeline on the public reads, namely fastp trimming at Q25 and MiXCR clone calling, and kept in-frame beta chains. CDR3 protein duplicates are merged, each entry listing the most common genes and DNA. These V and J calls originate from TCRdb's pipeline instead of the authors' own analysis. This sample gives 500,000 to 550,000 distinct CDR3 sequences in total; less than 25% of them show up just once. The ten largest make up around 27% of the sample.

Study-wide conclusions, independent of this receptor: No statistical method was used to set the sample size in advance, and investigators knew the group allocation. In validation, progression to ophthalmopathy was predicted by the model with around 71% sensitivity and around 75% specificity, a median of approximately 6.5 months before onset. Blood samples also contained most of the expanded thyroid clonotypes (frequency above 0.001), which suggests that blood repertoires may reflect thyroid immune responses. A model built on a 13 V-J signature distinguished ophthalmopathy from stable hyperthyroidism, reaching approximately 89% sensitivity and around 81% specificity in cross-validation and 80%/75% in testing.

Deletion took 6 bases off V and 3 bases off J, with a span of 12 bases between the germline ends. The CDR3, cysteine through phenylalanine, is 14 amino acids long. Only the CDR3 DNA stays, 42 bases, in frame from base 1. Graves' hyperthyroidism was defined as stable when no progression to ophthalmopathy occurred over 18 months of follow-up. Hyperthyroidism patients were aged 18 to 65 years and newly diagnosed, with disease duration of less than 2 months. Any patient with an uncontrolled infection, another autoimmune disease, pregnancy or lactation was excluded. Diagnoses were based on clinical symptoms, serum thyroxine and TRAb, thyroid ultrasound and orbital computed tomography. PBMCs were separated from approximately 9.9 ml of fresh peripheral blood using Ficoll-Paque density gradient centrifugation. Total RNA was extracted with Trizol reagent, and quality was checked on an Agilent 2100 Bioanalyzer.

The V gene is TRBV12-3 or TRBV12-4 and the J gene is TRBJ1-5; confidence is insufficient to name the D gene. This clonotype was sampled from a man younger than 35 with Graves' hyperthyroidism. Sequencing was carried out using blood. The nucleotide sequence reads as follows: TGTGCCAGCAGCTACATGAGTGACAATCAGCCCCAGCATTTT. Translated, it reads CASSYMSDNQPQHF.